This TCR beta chain was recovered during a study of blood T cell repertoires in COVID-19 (dated by TCRdb to 2019 to 2021). Turning to the overall study: Samples covering the acute and convalescent phases of COVID-19 were provided by collaborators in the United States, Italy and Spain. Samples were obtained from the ongoing ImmuneRACE study (first 160 participants) and from about 1,300 subjects provided by 6 global collaborators. The material from the prospective study consisted of cDNA or gDNA derived from T cells, B-cell-depleted T cells, or PBMCs. Nearly every sample came with metadata listing a de-identified subject ID, COVID-19 status, age in years and sex. Where available, HLA class I and class II types were taken from metadata supplied by the sample provider and were not determined by assay-based typing. The repertoires were made available in a free public database intended to serve as a resource for research on the immune response to SARS-CoV-2. The dataset comprised deeply sampled blood TCRbeta repertoires from subjects exposed to, actively infected with, or recovered from COVID-19.

TCRbeta CDR3 regions were amplified from genomic DNA using the immunoSEQ Assay, a bias-controlled multiplex PCR. The source study handled its data this way. Nucleated cell counts per sample were estimated from amplification of reference gene primers within the assay. Sequence reads were collapsed and filtered to measure the absolute abundance of every unique TCRbeta CDR3 rearrangement. Productive Simpson clonality was computed per sample as the square root of Simpson's diversity index over productive rearrangements. TCRdb obtained this table from immuneACCESS and retained in-frame rearrangements with V and J assigned. These tables miss some clones; where compared with another copy, unresolved V genes account for less than half of the shortfall, and the remainder is unexplained. The V and J calls and the clone size are those of that table, but D and trimming were determined from the DNA. This sample holds about 200,000 clones; 81% were observed only once. About 9.8% of the sample lies in the top ten.

This clone was seen a few times. Its antigen is unknown. Base qualities are not at hand, and no much larger clone is one base apart. CDR3 length: 13 amino acids, cysteine to phenylalanine. CDR3 DNA only is kept here, 39 bases in frame from base 1. The CDR1 and CDR2 encoded by the germline V gene are LGHNA and YNFKEQ. V gives up 4 bases and J gives up 4 bases, and the segment between their germline ends measures 10 bases. Participants in the prospective study were enrolled through a virtual design, were aged roughly 18 to 90 years, and lived in roughly 26 United States geographic areas. Cohort assignment in the prospective study relied on participant-reported clinical history from a screening survey and a study questionnaire. In the prospective study, mobile phlebotomists collected whole blood, serum and a nasopharyngeal or oropharyngeal swab from each participant. Additional blood draws and questionnaires over an approximately 2-month period could optionally be provided by prospective study participants. Prospective study blood samples were shipped either frozen or at room temperature before DNA extraction.

General study outcomes and caveats: How much clinical and demographic metadata was included differed by source and by participant, and the metadata was provided uncurated.

Sequencing was carried out using PBMCs or T cells enriched from blood (not recorded which). This sequence uses TRBV4-2 and TRBJ1-1; the D gene is not confidently resolved. The sequence was collected from a woman in her fifties or sixties with acute COVID-19. CDR3 protein: CASSRSSGTEAFF. The DNA sequence reads TGTGCCAGCAGCCGATCTAGTGGCACTGAAGCTTTCTTT.